This T cell receptor beta chain was documented in a study of radiotherapy plus CTLA-4 blockade in lung cancer. Across the whole study: Among patients, approximately 17% showed objective responses, and 30% to 40% had disease control.

Sequenced by immunoSEQ multiplex PCR; TCRdb stores in-frame clones only, minus some. The table records 85,000 to 95,000 clones, roughly 80% of them present only once. This CDR3 has 13 residues. The V gene's germline CDR1 is MDHEN and CDR2 SYDVKM. Between the trimmed V and J ends, which lost 2 bases and 7 bases, there was a span of 9 bases. There are a few counts of this clone. Its specificity is unknown. CTLA-4 blockade using ipilimumab, together with focal radiation, was received by patients with chemo-refractory metastatic non-small-cell lung cancer. General study points: Together with interferon-beta, which increased in serum after radiation, early dynamic changes in blood T cell clones were reportedly the best predictors of response. Once radiotherapy plus ipilimumab had been given, TCR clones derived from tumor expanded in blood.

The sequencing here drew on peripheral blood, taken from a patient treated with radiotherapy plus ipilimumab. V and J are TRBV28 and TRBJ2-4; D ambiguous. This receptor was obtained from a human donor with non-small cell lung cancer that progressed on radiotherapy plus ipilimumab. CDR3 coding DNA: TGTGCCAGCAGTTTAACGCAGGTCAACATTCAGTACTTC. Amino acids: CASSLTQVNIQYF.